These T cell receptor beta chains were read from a single sample in a study of blood T cell repertoires in COVID-19. Profiled with immunoSEQ multiplex PCR; TCRdb holds only in-frame clones, not every one. Counted here are about 59,000 clones, roughly nine tenths occurring once; the ten biggest clones make up roughly 5%. The specimen sequenced was peripheral blood. The receptor set was obtained from a man older than 75 in a cohort sampled during active COVID-19. Each CDR3 is given with its conserved first and last residue. Each record gives: CDR3 DNA, CDR3 protein, V gene, clone size, J gene, D gene. D genes are given only for firm matches. The size entry is marked missing in some rows and otherwise reads once, few, many or a size class.

cdr3_nt: TGTGCCAGCAGCGTACTAAGCGGGACAGGGTCCACCGGGGAGCTGTTTTTT; cdr3_aa: CASSVLSGTGSTGELFF; v_call: TRBV9; clone_size: -; j_call: TRBJ2-2; d_call: TRBD1
cdr3_nt: TGTGCCAGCAGCTTAGCGACTGGGAACACTGAAGCTTTCTTT; cdr3_aa: CASSLATGNTEAFF; v_call: TRBV7-8; clone_size: -; j_call: TRBJ1-1; d_call: -
cdr3_nt: TGTGCCAGCAGCCGGGACACCGACCCCAATCAGCCCCAGCATTTT; cdr3_aa: CASSRDTDPNQPQHF; v_call: TRBV2; clone_size: -; j_call: TRBJ1-5; d_call: -
cdr3_nt: TGTGCCAGCAGTGTAGAGGGACTGTACACAGATACGCAGTATTTT; cdr3_aa: CASSVEGLYTDTQYF; v_call: TRBV27; clone_size: -; j_call: TRBJ2-3; d_call: -
cdr3_nt: TGTGCCAGTAGTATGGCAGGGATCACAGATACGCAGTATTTT; cdr3_aa: CASSMAGITDTQYF; v_call: TRBV19; clone_size: -; j_call: TRBJ2-3; d_call: -
cdr3_nt: TGTGCCAGCAGCCCGGGACTAGCCGCAGATACGCAGTATTTT; cdr3_aa: CASSPGLAADTQYF; v_call: TRBV9; clone_size: -; j_call: TRBJ2-3; d_call: TRBD2
cdr3_nt: TGCGCCAGCAGCCAATACAGGGTTTCTGGGGCCAACGTCCTGACTTTC; cdr3_aa: CASSQYRVSGANVLTF; v_call: TRBV4-1; clone_size: -; j_call: TRBJ2-6; d_call: -
cdr3_nt: TGTGCCTGGGCCAACACGGGCGGGGAGCTGTTTTTT; cdr3_aa: CAWANTGGELFF; v_call: TRBV30; clone_size: -; j_call: TRBJ2-2; d_call: -
cdr3_nt: TGTGCCAGCAGTACCTCGGGGATCGGAGAAAAACTGTTTTTT; cdr3_aa: CASSTSGIGEKLFF; v_call: TRBV6-6; clone_size: -; j_call: TRBJ1-4; d_call: -
cdr3_nt: TGTGCCACCAGCCGGGACACATCCTACGAGCAGTACTTC; cdr3_aa: CATSRDTSYEQYF; v_call: TRBV15; clone_size: -; j_call: TRBJ2-7; d_call: -
cdr3_nt: TGCGCCAGCAGCCAGAGTCCCGAGGGGGGGGCAGATACGCAGTATTTT; cdr3_aa: CASSQSPEGGADTQYF; v_call: TRBV4-1; clone_size: -; j_call: TRBJ2-3; d_call: -
cdr3_nt: TGTGCCAGCTCACCACAACAGGGTTTTGGAGACACTGAAGCTTTCTTT; cdr3_aa: CASSPQQGFGDTEAFF; v_call: TRBV18; clone_size: -; j_call: TRBJ1-1; d_call: -
cdr3_nt: TGTGCCAGCAATGGGAAGACAGGGGGCCCCTACGAGCAGTACTTC; cdr3_aa: CASNGKTGGPYEQYF; v_call: TRBV2; clone_size: once; j_call: TRBJ2-7; d_call: TRBD1
cdr3_nt: TGTGCCAGTAGCCAGACCGGGACAGGGGACTATGGCTACACCTTC; cdr3_aa: CASSQTGTGDYGYTF; v_call: TRBV19; clone_size: -; j_call: TRBJ1-2; d_call: TRBD1
cdr3_nt: TGTGCCAGCAGCTCGACAGGGAGCTCCTATAATTCACCCCTCCACTTT; cdr3_aa: CASSSTGSSYNSPLHF; v_call: TRBV5-6; clone_size: few; j_call: TRBJ1-6; d_call: TRBD1
cdr3_nt: TGTGCCAGCAGCCAAGAAGACAGGTACTCTGGAAACACCATATATTTT; cdr3_aa: CASSQEDRYSGNTIYF; v_call: TRBV3-1/TRBV3-2; clone_size: few; j_call: TRBJ1-3; d_call: -
cdr3_nt: TGTGCCTGGAGTGTACAGGGGAAGAGCAATCAGCCCCAGCATTTT; cdr3_aa: CAWSVQGKSNQPQHF; v_call: TRBV30; clone_size: -; j_call: TRBJ1-5; d_call: TRBD1
cdr3_nt: TGTGCCAGCAGCGAAGGGACTTTCTACGAGCAGTACTTC; cdr3_aa: CASSEGTFYEQYF; v_call: TRBV7-9; clone_size: once; j_call: TRBJ2-7; d_call: -
cdr3_nt: TGTGCCAGCAGCTTAGCGTTGTCCGCACTTGGGAACACTGAAGCTTTCTTT; cdr3_aa: CASSLALSALGNTEAFF; v_call: TRBV7-6; clone_size: -; j_call: TRBJ1-1; d_call: -
cdr3_nt: TGTGCCAGCAGCCCTCCGGGACAGTCGGAGACCCAGTACTTC; cdr3_aa: CASSPPGQSETQYF; v_call: TRBV11-3; clone_size: -; j_call: TRBJ2-5; d_call: TRBD1
cdr3_nt: TGTGCCATCAGGGGGACAGCGAACACTGAAGCTTTCTTT; cdr3_aa: CAIRGTANTEAFF; v_call: TRBV10-3; clone_size: -; j_call: TRBJ1-1; d_call: TRBD1
cdr3_nt: TGTGCCAGCAGCGTAGCGACTAGCGGGAGAGTCTACAATGAGCAGTTCTTC; cdr3_aa: CASSVATSGRVYNEQFF; v_call: TRBV9; clone_size: -; j_call: TRBJ2-1; d_call: TRBD2
cdr3_nt: TGTGCCAGCAGGAACGACGGGGGAAGCACCTACGAGCAGTACTTC; cdr3_aa: CASRNDGGSTYEQYF; v_call: TRBV6-6; clone_size: once; j_call: TRBJ2-7; d_call: -
cdr3_nt: TGTGCCAGCAGCTTTGGGACTCATGTGGGCACAGATACGCAGTATTTT; cdr3_aa: CASSFGTHVGTDTQYF; v_call: TRBV5-5; clone_size: -; j_call: TRBJ2-3; d_call: -
cdr3_nt: TGTGCCAGCAGTTGGGACCTACGGGAGGGTAAATTCTTC; cdr3_aa: CASSWDLREGKFF; v_call: TRBV12-3/TRBV12-4; clone_size: -; j_call: TRBJ2-1; d_call: TRBD2
cdr3_nt: TGTGCCATCAGTTCGGACAGGAATCAGCCCCAGCATTTT; cdr3_aa: CAISSDRNQPQHF; v_call: TRBV10-3; clone_size: -; j_call: TRBJ1-5; d_call: TRBD1
cdr3_nt: TGTGCCAGCAGCTTAGGCGGGGGGGACACAGATACGCAGTATTTT; cdr3_aa: CASSLGGGDTDTQYF; v_call: TRBV11-3; clone_size: -; j_call: TRBJ2-3; d_call: TRBD2
cdr3_nt: TGTGCCAGCAGTCAGGGGACAGGGCTCGGACTGTTTTTT; cdr3_aa: CASSQGTGLGLFF; v_call: TRBV6-5; clone_size: -; j_call: TRBJ1-4; d_call: TRBD1
cdr3_nt: TGTGCCAGCCAAGACAGGCCCCGAGAGACCCAGTACTTC; cdr3_aa: CASQDRPRETQYF; v_call: TRBV6-5; clone_size: -; j_call: TRBJ2-5; d_call: -
cdr3_nt: TGTGCCAGCAGCTTGGGACTAGCGGGGTCTACCTCGGAGACCCAGTACTTC; cdr3_aa: CASSLGLAGSTSETQYF; v_call: TRBV9; clone_size: -; j_call: TRBJ2-5; d_call: TRBD2
cdr3_nt: TGCGCCAGCAGCCAAGAGGGACATACTAACTATGGCTACACCTTC; cdr3_aa: CASSQEGHTNYGYTF; v_call: TRBV4-3; clone_size: -; j_call: TRBJ1-2; d_call: -
cdr3_nt: TGCGCCAGCAGCTTCGGACAGGGTGCAGATACGCAGTATTTT; cdr3_aa: CASSFGQGADTQYF; v_call: TRBV5-1; clone_size: -; j_call: TRBJ2-3; d_call: TRBD1
cdr3_nt: TGTGCCAGCAACGACGCCGGGACAGGGGTCAGGAATGAGCAGTTCTTC; cdr3_aa: CASNDAGTGVRNEQFF; v_call: TRBV5-6; clone_size: -; j_call: TRBJ2-1; d_call: TRBD1
cdr3_nt: TGTGCCAGCAGTGGGCCCTCTTGGTCCACCGGGGAGCTGTTTTTT; cdr3_aa: CASSGPSWSTGELFF; v_call: TRBV2; clone_size: few; j_call: TRBJ2-2; d_call: -
cdr3_nt: TGTGCCAGCAGCTTAGCTGGTGACAGGAACGGAAAACTGTTTTTT; cdr3_aa: CASSLAGDRNGKLFF; v_call: TRBV7-2; clone_size: once; j_call: TRBJ1-4; d_call: -
cdr3_nt: TGCGCCAGCAGCCAAGATGAAGGTGGAGAGAACACTGAAGCTTTCTTT; cdr3_aa: CASSQDEGGENTEAFF; v_call: TRBV4-1; clone_size: -; j_call: TRBJ1-1; d_call: -
cdr3_nt: TGTGCCAGCAGCGTAGGGCAGGGGGTAACCGGGGAGCTGTTTTTT; cdr3_aa: CASSVGQGVTGELFF; v_call: TRBV9; clone_size: once; j_call: TRBJ2-2; d_call: TRBD1
cdr3_nt: TGTGCCAGTCGAGAACTAGCGGGGAACCTGGATACGCAGTATTTT; cdr3_aa: CASRELAGNLDTQYF; v_call: TRBV19; clone_size: -; j_call: TRBJ2-3; d_call: TRBD2
cdr3_nt: TGTGCCAGCAGTTTAGTACAGAGCTATGGCTACACCTTC; cdr3_aa: CASSLVQSYGYTF; v_call: TRBV12-3/TRBV12-4; clone_size: -; j_call: TRBJ1-2; d_call: -
cdr3_nt: TGTGCCAGCAGTTCCCGGGAACGGAAGACCCAGTACTTC; cdr3_aa: CASSSRERKTQYF; v_call: TRBV27; clone_size: -; j_call: TRBJ2-5; d_call: -